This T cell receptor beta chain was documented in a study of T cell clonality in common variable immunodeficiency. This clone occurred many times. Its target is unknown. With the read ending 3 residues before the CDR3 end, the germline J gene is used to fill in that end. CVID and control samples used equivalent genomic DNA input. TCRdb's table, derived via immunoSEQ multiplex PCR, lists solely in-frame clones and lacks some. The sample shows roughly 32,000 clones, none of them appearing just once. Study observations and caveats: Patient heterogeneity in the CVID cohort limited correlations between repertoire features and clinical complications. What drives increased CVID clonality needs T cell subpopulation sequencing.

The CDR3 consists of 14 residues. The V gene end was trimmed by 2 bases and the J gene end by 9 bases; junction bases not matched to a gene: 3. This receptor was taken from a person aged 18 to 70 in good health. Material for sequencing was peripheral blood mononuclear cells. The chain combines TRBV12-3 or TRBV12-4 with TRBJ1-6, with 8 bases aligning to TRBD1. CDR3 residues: CASSLQGAGSPLHF. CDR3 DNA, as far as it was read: TGTGCCAGCAGTTTACAGGGGGCAGGTTCACCC.